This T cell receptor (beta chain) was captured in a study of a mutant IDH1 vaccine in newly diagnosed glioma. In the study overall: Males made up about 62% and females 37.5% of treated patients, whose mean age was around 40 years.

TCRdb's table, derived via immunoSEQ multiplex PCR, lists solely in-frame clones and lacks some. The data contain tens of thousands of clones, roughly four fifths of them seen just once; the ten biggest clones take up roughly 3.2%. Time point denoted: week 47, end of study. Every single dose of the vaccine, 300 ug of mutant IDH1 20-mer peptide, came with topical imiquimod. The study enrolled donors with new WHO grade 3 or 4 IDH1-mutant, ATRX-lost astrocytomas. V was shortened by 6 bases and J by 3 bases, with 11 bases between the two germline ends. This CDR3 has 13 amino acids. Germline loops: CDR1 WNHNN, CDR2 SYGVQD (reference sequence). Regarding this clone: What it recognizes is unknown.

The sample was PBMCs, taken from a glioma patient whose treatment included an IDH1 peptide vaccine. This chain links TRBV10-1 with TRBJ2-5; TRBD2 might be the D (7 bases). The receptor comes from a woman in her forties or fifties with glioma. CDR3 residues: CASSRGGEETQYF. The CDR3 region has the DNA TGCGCCAGCAGCCGAGGGGGGGAAGAGACCCAGTACTTC.